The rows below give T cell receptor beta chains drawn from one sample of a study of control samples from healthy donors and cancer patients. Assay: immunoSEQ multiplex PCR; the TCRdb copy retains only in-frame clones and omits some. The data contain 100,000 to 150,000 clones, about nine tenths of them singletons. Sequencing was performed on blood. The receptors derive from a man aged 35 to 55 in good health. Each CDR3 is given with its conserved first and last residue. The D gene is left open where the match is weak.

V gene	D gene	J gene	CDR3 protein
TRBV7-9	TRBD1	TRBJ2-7	CASSPRDRAYEQYF
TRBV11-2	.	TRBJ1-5	CASSLEDGNNQPQHF
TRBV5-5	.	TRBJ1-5	CASSLSADLGNQPQHF
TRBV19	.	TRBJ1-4	CASSRGQVNEKLFF
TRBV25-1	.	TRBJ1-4	CASSSGRANEKLFF
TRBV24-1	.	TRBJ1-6	CATQSSYNSPLHF
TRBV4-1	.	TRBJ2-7	CASSQDTGYYEQYF
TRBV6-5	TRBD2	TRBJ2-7	CASTHGGGGAGEQYF
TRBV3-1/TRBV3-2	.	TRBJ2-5	CASSQGTRGQETQYF
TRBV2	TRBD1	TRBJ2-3	CASSGQGAGTDTQYF
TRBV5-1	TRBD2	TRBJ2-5	CASSLISGGQETQYF
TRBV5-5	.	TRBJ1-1	CASSGVAGPGNTEAFF
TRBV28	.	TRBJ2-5	CASSKQGGKETQYF
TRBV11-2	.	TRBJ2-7	CASSLSTGRGYEQYF
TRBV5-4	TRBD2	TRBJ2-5	CASSLERGGEETQYF
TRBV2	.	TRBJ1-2	CASSGGPRVGDYGYTF
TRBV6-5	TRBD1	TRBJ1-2	CASSQGQVYGYTF
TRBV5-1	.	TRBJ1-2	CASSLGGRTALGGYTF
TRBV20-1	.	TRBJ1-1	CSASIGWGTEAFF
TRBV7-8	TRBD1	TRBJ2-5	CASSWTGQEQETQYF
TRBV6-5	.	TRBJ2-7	CASSRQTGTYEQYF
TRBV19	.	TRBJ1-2	CASSIRGRVAYGYTF
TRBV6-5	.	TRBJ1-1	CASTTINWGTEAFF
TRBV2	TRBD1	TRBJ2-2	CASSTTVPGQVRGTGELFF
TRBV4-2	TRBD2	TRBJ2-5	CASSQEPSGVWETQYF
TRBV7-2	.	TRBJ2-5	CASSLGVRDSQETQYF
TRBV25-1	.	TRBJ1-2	CASSDTFRDGYTF
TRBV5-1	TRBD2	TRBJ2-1	CASSIAGAEYNEQFF
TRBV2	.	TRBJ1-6	CASRGAGSSYNSPLHF
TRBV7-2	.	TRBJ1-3	CASSLVIGNTIYF
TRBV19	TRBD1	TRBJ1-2	CASSKQGARIYGYTF
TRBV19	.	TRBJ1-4	CASREGTTNEKLFF
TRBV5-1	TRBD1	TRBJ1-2	CASSEGTGALRFYGYTF
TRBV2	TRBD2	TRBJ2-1	CATRGGTSGYNEQFF
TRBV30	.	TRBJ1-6	CAWSVKGNNSPLHF
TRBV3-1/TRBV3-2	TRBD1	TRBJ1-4	CASSQASTGWIF
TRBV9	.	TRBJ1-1	CASSEDHKNTEAFF
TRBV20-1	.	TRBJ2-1	CSARADGEQFF
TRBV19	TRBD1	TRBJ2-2	CASSLTGGAGFTGELFF
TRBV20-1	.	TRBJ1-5	CSASEAAVNQPQHF
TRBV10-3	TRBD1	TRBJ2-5	CAISGDRAPQETQYF
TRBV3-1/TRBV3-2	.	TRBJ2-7	CASSQGASSYEQYF
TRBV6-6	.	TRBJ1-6	CASSTVGSRSPLHF
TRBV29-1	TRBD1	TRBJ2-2	CSVVGDRSAGELFF
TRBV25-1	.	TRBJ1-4	CASRHLENEKLFF
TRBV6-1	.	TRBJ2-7	CASSENFYEQYF
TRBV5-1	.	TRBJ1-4	CASSSGIPNEKLFF
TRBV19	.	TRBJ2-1	CASSPSDFSSYNEQFF
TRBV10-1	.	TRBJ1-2	CASSDRSPYGYTF
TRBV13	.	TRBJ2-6	CASSSKSQGGWANVLTF
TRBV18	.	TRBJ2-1	CASSSGYNEQFF
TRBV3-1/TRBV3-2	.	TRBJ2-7	CASSQELGRDDEQYF
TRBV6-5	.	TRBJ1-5	CASSPTGEPQHF
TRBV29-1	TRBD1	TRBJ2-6	CSVVGQGASGANVLTF
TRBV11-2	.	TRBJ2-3	CASSLWAGGTDTQYF
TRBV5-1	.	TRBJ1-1	CASSREKNTEAFF
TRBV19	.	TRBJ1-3	CASSIGGSGNTIYF